The 22 T cell receptor beta chains reported below all come from one sample, sequenced in a study of graft-versus-host responses after intestinal transplantation. Clones were sequenced by immunoSEQ multiplex PCR, and TCRdb holds only the in-frame ones, with some missing. The table lists 9,600 or so clones, over 90% of them singletons. This material consisted of bone marrow, taken about 530 days after intestinal transplantation. The receptors originated from a human patient who received an intestinal transplant, so some T cells may come from the graft donor.

The sample holds one count of this clone. This chain connects TRBV2 to TRBJ2-2; TRBD1 matches at 12 bases. Germline CDR1 reads SNHLY; CDR2 reads FYNNEI. V shed 6 bases and J 7 bases; nucleotides not matched to a gene: 6. CDR3 size: 15 residues. The CDR3 DNA reads as TGTGCCAGCAGGAGGGACAGGGGGCAGGGCGGGGAGCTGTTTTTT. Amino acid sequence: CASRRDRGQGGELFF.

The rearrangement links TRBV4-1 to TRBJ1-1; D unclear. Per the germline V gene, CDR1 is MGHRA and CDR2 is YSYEKL. Trimming removed 3 bases at V and 0 bases at J, with 8 bases between. CDR3 length equals 14 residues. The CDR3 protein is CASSQGSLNTEAFF. The CDR3 nucleotides read TGCGCCAGCAGCCAGGGGAGTTTGAACACTGAAGCTTTCTTT.

The rearrangement joins TRBV28 to TRBJ2-5; D unresolved. The CDR3 is 16 residues long. V was trimmed by 1 base and J by 2 bases, leaving 14 bases between them. The germline CDR1 and CDR2 sequences are MDHEN and SYDVKM. The CDR3 nucleotides are TGTGCCAGCAGTTTATTCGGTTCGGACCGACAAGAGACCCAGTACTTC. This codes for CASSLFGSDRQETQYF.

CDR3 protein: CAWSVTMDEQFF. The DNA of the CDR3 is TGTGCCTGGAGTGTAACTATGGATGAGCAGTTCTTC. This chain connects TRBV30 to TRBJ2-1; D gene ambiguous. With 0 bases removed from V and 8 bases from J, the gap between germline ends came to 8 bases. The CDR3 has 12 amino acids. From germline, CDR1 is GTSNPN and CDR2 SVGIG (reference sequence).

The V gene is TRBV27, the J gene TRBJ2-7, with 11 positions matching TRBD2. The ends lost 3 bases at V and 5 bases at J; junction bases unmatched: 9. CDR3 length equals 16 residues. The germline gives CDR1 MNHEY, CDR2 SMNVEV (reference sequence). CDR3: CASSLDTSGRWNEQYF. The CDR3 region has the DNA TGTGCCAGCAGTTTGGACACTAGCGGGAGATGGAACGAGCAGTACTTC.

The V gene is TRBV11-3, the J gene TRBJ1-5, with no clear D. The CDR3 totals 16 residues. The germline gives CDR1 SGHNT, CDR2 YENEEA. V was shortened by 1 base and J by 0 bases, with 10 bases between the two germline ends. The CDR3 DNA follows: TGTGCCAGCAGCTTAGGTGTCAGGTATAGCAATCAGCCCCAGCATTTT. It encodes CASSLGVRYSNQPQHF.

The J gene is TRBJ2-7, the V gene TRBV11-3; 10 nucleotides agree with TRBD2. The V and J ends lost 3 bases and 4 bases, in that order; junction bases with no gene match: 6. The CDR3 consists of 15 residues. Germline V gives CDR1 SGHNT, CDR2 YENEEA. Here the CDR3 DNA reads TGTGCCAGCAGCTTGGCTAGCGGGAGAGGTTACGAGCAGTACTTC. Protein: CASSLASGRGYEQYF.

The J gene is TRBJ1-1, the V gene TRBV12-5, with D unclear. Trimming removed 1 base at V and 3 bases at J, with 3 bases between. Germline-derived CDR1 and CDR2 are LGHNT and FRNRAP. The CDR3 has 12 residues. The CDR3 DNA reads TGTGCTAGTGGTTTGGAGGACACTGAAGCTTTCTTT. Translation gives CASGLEDTEAFF.

This chain uses TRBV28 with TRBJ2-7; D ambiguous. Germline V gene sequence: CDR1 MDHEN, CDR2 SYDVKM. The CDR3 extends over 12 amino acids. V lost 5 bases and J lost 4, with 9 bases in between. This CDR3 reads CASSPLRYEQYF. The CDR3 nucleotides read TGTGCCAGCAGTCCTCTTAGGTACGAGCAGTACTTC.

The rearrangement uses TRBV4-3 and TRBJ1-4, with a possible D match to TRBD1 (6 bases). Trimming cost V 4 bases and J 3 bases, with 12 bases left between them. This CDR3 spans 15 amino acids. The germline V gene has CDR1 LGHNA and CDR2 YSLEER. The CDR3 DNA follows: TGCGCCAGCAGCCCCGGGACACCGCCTAATGAAAAACTGTTTTTT. Translation gives CASSPGTPPNEKLFF.

The genes are TRBV29-1 and TRBJ2-1; TRBD2 agrees at 11 bases. This CDR3 region has 14 residues. The germline gives CDR1 SQVTM, CDR2 ANQGSEA. V trimming: 5 bases; J trimming: 6 bases; junction bases outside the gene matches: 6. Here the CDR3 reads CSVLPGLAANEQFF. The CDR3 DNA reads TGCAGCGTTCTTCCGGGACTAGCGGCCAATGAGCAGTTCTTC.

The V call is TRBV28, the J call TRBJ2-5, with 15 bases matching TRBD2. This CDR3 region has 19 residues. Germline-derived CDR1 and CDR2 are MDHEN and SYDVKM. V gave up 4 bases and J gave up 5 bases; unmatched junction bases: 14. DNA of the CDR3: TGTGCCAGCAGTTCCTTAGGACTAGCGGGAGGGCCGCGGGGTGAGACCCAGTACTTC. Its translation is CASSSLGLAGGPRGETQYF.

This chain joins TRBV18 and TRBJ2-7; D is undetermined. Trimming stripped 4 bases from V and 5 bases from J, with 18 bases between. Germline lookup yields CDR1 KGHSH and CDR2 LQKENI. The CDR3 consists of 15 residues. The CDR3 region is CASSRNMEFNHEQYF. DNA for the CDR3: TGTGCCAGCTCACGGAACATGGAATTTAACCACGAGCAGTACTTC.

The chain combines TRBV29-1 with TRBJ1-2; no clear D. CDR3 length: 13 amino acids. V was trimmed by 0 bases and J by 3 bases, leaving 8 bases between them. Germline V gives CDR1 SQVTM, CDR2 ANQGSEA. CDR3 region: CSVEDTRYYGYTF. The CDR3 nucleotides are TGCAGCGTTGAAGATACCAGGTACTATGGCTACACCTTC.

The rearrangement links TRBV10-2 to TRBJ2-2; D is unclear. V shed 0 bases and J shed 1 base, with 9 bases lying between them. There are 16 residues in the CDR3. From germline, CDR1 is WSHSY and CDR2 SAAADI. The CDR3 nucleotides are TGCGCCAGCAGTGAGTCTAGCTTCTGGAACACCGGGGAGCTGTTTTTT. Encoded protein: CASSESSFWNTGELFF.

V is TRBV6-9 and J is TRBJ2-6; D remains unclear. V dropped 5 bases and J dropped 11 bases, with 28 bases sitting between them. The CDR3 runs to 18 residues. From germline, CDR1 is MNHGY and CDR2 SVAAGI. CDR3 nucleotides: TGTGCCAGCAGTAGGCAATTGCCTTACGACAAGTCGGGCCACGTCCTGACTTTC. Amino acids: CASSRQLPYDKSGHVLTF.

The chain carries TRBV30 and TRBJ2-7, with TRBD2 as a possible D gene (6 bases). CDR1 GTSNPN and CDR2 SVGIG come from the germline V gene (reference sequence). Trimming cost V 7 bases and J 1 base, with 8 bases left between them. There are 11 residues in the CDR3. The DNA for the CDR3 is TGTGCCTCGGGGGATTCCTACGAGCAGTACTTC. It translates to CASGDSYEQYF.

The rearrangement links TRBV15 to TRBJ1-6; D not resolved. There are 14 residues in the CDR3. V gave up 11 bases and J gave up 0 bases, with 11 bases separating them. Germline V CDR1 and CDR2: LNHNV, YYDKDF (reference sequence). CDR3 in DNA: TGTGCCTCCGGAGAGAGCTCCTATAATTCACCCCTCCACTTT. It is translated as CASGESSYNSPLHF.

This rearrangement joins TRBV7-4 to TRBJ2-6; D is unresolved. V was shortened by 5 bases and J by 5 bases, with 16 bases between the two germline ends. The CDR3 sequence is 16 residues long. Germline CDR1 is SGHVT and CDR2 is SQSDAQ. The CDR3 bases are TGTGCCAGCAGCCATGCCTCACAAAGTCGGGCCAACGTCCTGACTTTC. It specifies CASSHASQSRANVLTF.

This sequence joins TRBV9 and TRBJ2-5, with D possibly TRBD2 on 5 matching bases. V was trimmed by 3 bases and J by 4 bases, leaving 22 bases between them. The length of the CDR3 is 17 residues. CDR1 is SGDLS, CDR2 YYNGEE, per germline. The CDR3 DNA follows: TGTGCCAGCAGCGCGCTAGGAGGAAGCCCGCGGAGAGAGACCCAGTACTTC. Protein sequence: CASSALGGSPRRETQYF.

The rearrangement links TRBV27 to TRBJ2-1; tentatively, D is TRBD1 or TRBD2 (5 bases each). The ends were cut back, 7 bases at V and 6 bases at J, with 13 bases in the middle. Germline lookup yields CDR1 MNHEY and CDR2 SMNVEV (reference sequence). This CDR3 has 13 residues. The CDR3 region has the DNA TGTGCCAGCATGTGGGGGAGCGGCAATGAGCAGTTCTTC. This encodes CASMWGSGNEQFF.

V usage is TRBV28 and J usage is TRBJ2-6; 7 nucleotides match TRBD1. CDR1 and CDR2 from the germline V gene are MDHEN and SYDVKM. The CDR3 consists of 20 residues. With 4 bases clipped from V and 0 bases from J, the junction kept 15 bases outside the gene matches. Written as DNA, the CDR3 is TGTGCCAGCAGTTATCTCCTCGGGACAGACAAGCCCTCTGGGGCCAACGTCCTGACTTTC. The encoded protein is CASSYLLGTDKPSGANVLTF.